A single sample is the source of the 23 T cell receptor beta chains below, sequenced in a study of cytomegalovirus exposure and HLA in healthy donors. Data came from immunoSEQ multiplex PCR; TCRdb stores just in-frame clones and leaves some out. The table records about 220,000 clones, 75% to 95% of them present only once. The sequencing input was PBMCs. The receptors were gathered from a woman younger than 35 in good health and CMV-seronegative.

This chain's CDR3 is CASSTGTGRMNTEAFF. The CDR3 DNA is TGCGCCAGCAGCACTGGGACAGGTAGAATGAACACTGAAGCTTTCTTT. The chain couples TRBV5-1 to TRBJ1-1; 8 bases are a match to TRBD1. Germline CDR1 and CDR2: SGHRS and YFSETQ. The CDR3 is made up of 16 amino acids. The ends lost 4 bases at V and 0 bases at J; junction bases unmatched: 8.

The rearrangement uses TRBV12-5 and TRBJ1-1, with D tentatively TRBD1 (5 bases). V was pared by 3 bases and J by 0 bases, with 8 bases between. CDR3 length: 14 residues. CDR1 and CDR2 from the germline V gene are LGHNT and FRNRAP. CDR3 DNA sequence: TGTGCTAGTGGTTTTGGGGCTCTGAACACTGAAGCTTTCTTT. Its translation is CASGFGALNTEAFF.

The V gene is TRBV7-6, the J gene TRBJ2-7; 9 bases fit TRBD2. The CDR3 extends over 15 amino acids. V lost 6 bases, J lost 0 bases, and 6 bases stayed unmatched. Germline V gene data show CDR1 as SGHVS and CDR2 as FNYEAQ. The CDR3 bases are TGTGCCAGCAGGATTGCGGGAGGGTCCTCCTACGAGCAGTACTTC. Protein: CASRIAGGSSYEQYF.

The genes are TRBV2 and TRBJ1-1; D perhaps matches TRBD1 (6 bases). V lost 10 bases and J lost 6, with 15 bases in between. The length of the CDR3 is 12 residues. CDR1 is SNHLY and CDR2 is FYNNEI in the germline V gene. CDR3 residues: CAIKTDSPEAFF. CDR3 in DNA: TGTGCCATTAAGACGGACAGCCCTGAAGCTTTCTTT.

CDR3 sequence (DNA): TGCGCCAGCAGCTCGGACGGGGTGAACTATGGCTACACCTTC. Translation gives CASSSDGVNYGYTF. V is TRBV5-1 and J is TRBJ1-2, with D hard to call. The germline V gene encodes CDR1 SGHRS and CDR2 YFSETQ. V was pared by 3 bases and J by 2 bases, with 11 bases between. This CDR3 spans 14 amino acids.

The chain couples TRBV29-1 to TRBJ1-2; 8 positions match TRBD1. V was clipped by 6 bases and J by 2 bases; unmatched bases: 8. The CDR3 totals 14 residues. CDR1 is SQVTM and CDR2 is ANQGSEA in the germline V gene. The CDR3: CSVLSGGSNYGYTF. CDR3 nucleotide sequence: TGCAGCGTCCTGTCAGGGGGCTCGAACTATGGCTACACCTTC. Drawing the rest from reference TRBV29-1 and TRBJ1-2, the complete variable domain is SAVISQKPSRDICQRGTSLTIQCQVDSQVTMMFWYRQQPGQSLTLIATANQGSEATYESGFVIDKFPISRPNLTFSTLTVSNMSPEDSSIYLCSVLSGGSNYGYTFGSGTRLTVV.

This clone has a handful of counts. This rearrangement joins TRBV25-1 to TRBJ1-3, with D maybe TRBD1 (5 bases). Looked up from germline, CDR1 is MGHDK and CDR2 is SYGVNS. There are 13 residues in the CDR3. Trimming cost V 4 bases and J 6 bases, with 10 bases left between them. In DNA, the CDR3 is TGTGCCAGCAGTGCACAAGGGGCAAACACCATATATTTT. Protein product: CASSAQGANTIYF.

The chain has TRBV6-1 and TRBJ1-6; the match to TRBD1 covers 10 bases. CDR1 MNHNS and CDR2 SASEGT come from the germline V gene. CDR3 length: 14 residues. The junction had 4 bases not matched to a gene; V was cut back by 5 bases and J by 9 bases. The CDR3 loop is CASSTRDRGSPLHF. For the CDR3, the DNA is TGTGCCAGCAGTACCCGGGACAGGGGTTCACCCCTCCACTTT.

The J gene is TRBJ1-1, the V gene TRBV9; 12 nucleotides line up with TRBD1. The CDR3 is 15 residues long. Looked up from germline, CDR1 is SGDLS and CDR2 is YYNGEE. Losses at the gene ends were 6 bases for V and 8 bases for J; bases not matched to a gene: 11. CDR3 in DNA: TGTGCCAGCATGGGACTCGGGACAGGGGGCGGAGAAGCTTTCTTT. It codes for CASMGLGTGGGEAFF.

The chain uses TRBV28 and TRBJ2-7, with D possibly being TRBD1 (6 bases). The CDR3 spans 13 residues. Germline lookup yields CDR1 MDHEN and CDR2 SYDVKM. Trimming left V 6 bases short and J 4 bases short, with 13 bases between. DNA for the CDR3: TGTGCCAGCAGATCCACAGGGCTATACGAGCAGTACTTC. Amino acids: CASRSTGLYEQYF.

This clone was seen only once. The chain couples TRBV6-1 to TRBJ2-4; 7 nucleotides line up with TRBD1. This CDR3 is built from 13 residues. V shed 10 bases and J 2 bases; nucleotides not matched to a gene: 5. Per germline, CDR1 MNHNS and CDR2 SASEGT. CDR3 in DNA: TGTGCCACCGCACAGGGGACCAAAAACATTCAGTACTTC. Protein product: CATAQGTKNIQYF.

The chain has TRBV27 and TRBJ2-1; 8 nucleotides align to TRBD1. Germline trimming cut 6 bases from V and 9 bases from J; bases unmatched to any gene: 7. Per germline, CDR1 MNHEY and CDR2 SMNVEV (reference sequence). The CDR3 runs 13 residues. CDR3 sequence: CASSKRTGIEQFF. CDR3 bases: TGTGCCAGCAGCAAAAGGACAGGGATTGAGCAGTTCTTC.

The chain employs TRBV7-9 and TRBJ1-5; TRBD1 agrees at 9 bases. V shed 5 bases and J 5 bases; nucleotides not matched to a gene: 4. CDR1 is SEHNR, CDR2 FQNEAQ, per germline (reference sequence). The CDR3 length is 14 residues. Written as DNA, the CDR3 is TGTGCCAGCAGCCAAGGGACAGGGTATCAGCCCCAGCATTTT. Translation: CASSQGTGYQPQHF.

The chain joins TRBV15 to TRBJ2-1; the match to TRBD1 covers 9 bases. The V gene end was trimmed by 0 bases and the J gene end by 7 bases; junction bases not matched to a gene: 4. CDR1 LNHNV and CDR2 YYDKDF come from the germline V gene (reference sequence). This CDR3 is 15 amino acids long. The CDR3 DNA reads TGTGCCACCAGCAGAGAACAGGGGGCGAGGAATGAGCAGTTCTTC. Translating it yields CATSREQGARNEQFF.

The chain has TRBV5-4 and TRBJ1-1, with D possibly TRBD1 on 6 matching bases. The germline CDR1 and CDR2 sequences are SGHNT and YYREEE (reference sequence). The length of the CDR3 is 16 residues. Trimming cost V 4 bases and J 3 bases, with 19 bases left between them. CDR3 sequence (DNA): TGTGCCAGCAGCCCGACCTCCGGGGGGGCGTACACTGAAGCTTTCTTT. Protein sequence: CASSPTSGGAYTEAFF.

The chain uses TRBV27 and TRBJ2-7; 8 nucleotides line up with TRBD2. From germline, CDR1 is MNHEY and CDR2 SMNVEV (reference sequence). This CDR3 spans 14 amino acids. Losses at the gene ends were 5 bases for V and 2 bases for J; bases not matched to a gene: 5. For the CDR3, the DNA is TGTGCCAGCAGTCCTCGGGAGGGCCCCTACGAGCAGTACTTC. Translation gives CASSPREGPYEQYF.

In DNA, the CDR3 is TGTGCCAGCAGCTTAGCCTTCCAGGGAGGAGGGTACGAGCAGTACTTC. Translating it yields CASSLAFQGGGYEQYF. The chain is built from TRBV11-1 and TRBJ2-7; D perhaps matches TRBD2 (6 bases). Trimming took 0 bases from V and 4 from J, leaving 16 bases between them. This CDR3 comprises 16 residues. Germline values: CDR1 SGHAT, CDR2 FQDESV (reference sequence).

This sequence joins TRBV19 and TRBJ1-1; no clear D gene. V was trimmed by 7 bases and J by 5 bases, leaving 17 bases between them. This CDR3 is built from 14 residues. Germline V gene sequence: CDR1 LNHDA, CDR2 SQIVND (reference sequence). DNA for the CDR3: TGTGCCAGTAACTCTTTAGGAGGGAGGACTGAAGCTTTCTTT. Translating gives CASNSLGGRTEAFF. Complete variable domain (other parts from reference TRBV19 and TRBJ1-1): DGGITQSPKYLFRKEGQNVTLSCEQNLNHDAMYWYRQDPGQGLRLIYYSQIVNDFQKGDIAEGYSVSREKKESFPLTVTSAQKNPTAFYLCASNSLGGRTEAFFGQGTRLTVV.

The J gene is TRBJ2-3, the V gene TRBV7-6; 9 bases are shared with TRBD1. CDR1 and CDR2 from the germline V gene are SGHVS and FNYEAQ. This CDR3 contains 16 residues. After removal of 6 bases from V and 1 base from J, the junction contained 8 bases not matched to a gene. The chain's CDR3 is CASRQGALGGTDTQYF. The CDR3 DNA follows: TGTGCCAGCAGACAGGGGGCCCTGGGGGGCACAGATACGCAGTATTTT.

The chain recombines TRBV7-3 with TRBJ2-7; the match to TRBD2 covers 10 bases. Germline V gives CDR1 SGHTA, CDR2 FQGTGA. The ends lost 2 bases at V and 3 bases at J; junction bases unmatched: 19. This CDR3 comprises 20 residues. The CDR3: CASSLRRGLAGAANHYEQYF. CDR3 sequence (DNA): TGTGCCAGCAGCTTACGCCGGGGCCTAGCGGGAGCGGCGAACCACTACGAGCAGTACTTC.

This chain uses TRBV19 with TRBJ1-2, with 7 bases matching TRBD1. The CDR3 is 16 residues long. With 3 bases clipped from V and 8 bases from J, the junction kept 15 bases outside the gene matches. CDR1 is LNHDA and CDR2 is SQIVND in the germline V gene (reference sequence). CDR3 region: CASSMPRQGRSVGYTF. The CDR3 DNA reads as TGTGCCAGTAGTATGCCCAGACAGGGAAGGTCAGTGGGCTACACCTTC.

The rearrangement uses TRBV7-3 and TRBJ1-6, with 9 bases fitting TRBD1. Germline CDR1 reads SGHTA; CDR2 reads FQGTGA. Losses at the gene ends were 4 bases for V and 9 bases for J; bases not matched to a gene: 16. This CDR3 has 18 amino acids. DNA of the CDR3: TGTGCCAGCAGCTCGGGACAGGGAAGAACGACGCGTGGTTCACCCCTCCACTTT. Translating it yields CASSSGQGRTTRGSPLHF.

This clone has only one observation. The V and J genes are TRBV5-1 and TRBJ2-1, with 8 bases that match TRBD2. V trimming: 0 bases; J trimming: 6 bases; junction bases outside the gene matches: 11. CDR3 length equals 17 residues. CDR1 SGHRS and CDR2 YFSETQ come from the germline V gene. The CDR3 loop reads CASSLGTSLRSSNEQFF. CDR3 DNA: TGCGCCAGCAGCTTGGGGACTAGCCTAAGGTCCAGCAATGAGCAGTTCTTC.